Sequencing of this T cell receptor (beta chain) was carried out in a study of OX40 agonist ivuxolimab in advanced cancers. This CDR3 has 13 residues. With 10 bases clipped from V and 5 bases from J, the junction kept 7 bases outside the gene matches. Germline CDR1 is MNHNY and CDR2 is SVGAGI (reference sequence). Method: immunoSEQ multiplex PCR; TCRdb's copy keeps in-frame clones and lacks some. This sample has approximately 60,000 clones, with approximately 88% found just once. Note on this clone: Its specificity is not known.

The study, taken as a whole, reports: At 0.1-3.0 mg/kg, partial responders had clonal expansion among the lowest observed. CD8+ T cells averaged more expanded clones than CD4+.

This sample comprised CD4+ or CD8+ T cells sorted from blood, obtained in a trial of the OX40 agonist ivuxolimab. The source of this sequence is an adult with an advanced solid tumor such as melanoma, head and neck, liver or kidney cancer. This rearrangement joins TRBV6-6 to TRBJ2-3; 9 nucleotides line up with TRBD2. CDR3 DNA sequence: TGTGCCACGTCTAGCGGGATTATAGATACGCAGTATTTT. This codes for CATSSGIIDTQYF.